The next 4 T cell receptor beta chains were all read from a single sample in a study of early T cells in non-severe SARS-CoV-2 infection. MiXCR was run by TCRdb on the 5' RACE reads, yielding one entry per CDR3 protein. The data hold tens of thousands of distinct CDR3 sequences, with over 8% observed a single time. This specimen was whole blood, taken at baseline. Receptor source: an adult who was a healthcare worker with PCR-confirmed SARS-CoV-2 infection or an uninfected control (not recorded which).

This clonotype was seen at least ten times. Written as DNA, the CDR3 is TGTGCCAGCAGCTGGGGACTGGCCTACGAGCAGTACTTC. It is translated as CASSWGLAYEQYF. V is TRBV5-6 and J is TRBJ2-7; D perhaps matches TRBD2 (6 bases). Looked up from germline, CDR1 is SGHDT and CDR2 is YYEEEE. The V and J ends lost 3 bases and 2 bases respectively, with 9 bases between them. This CDR3 region has 13 residues.

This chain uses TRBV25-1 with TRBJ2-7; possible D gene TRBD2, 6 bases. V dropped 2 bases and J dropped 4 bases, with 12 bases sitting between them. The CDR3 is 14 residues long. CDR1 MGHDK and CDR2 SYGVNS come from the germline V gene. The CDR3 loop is CASSEIDSGYEQYF. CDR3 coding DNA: TGTGCCAGCAGTGAAATCGACAGCGGGTACGAGCAGTACTTC.

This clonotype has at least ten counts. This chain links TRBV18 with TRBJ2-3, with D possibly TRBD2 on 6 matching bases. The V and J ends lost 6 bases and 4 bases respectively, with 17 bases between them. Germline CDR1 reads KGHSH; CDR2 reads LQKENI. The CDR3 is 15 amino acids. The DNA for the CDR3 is TGTGCCAGCTCCGAGGCAGGAGGGTTCGCAGATACGCAGTATTTT. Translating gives CASSEAGGFADTQYF. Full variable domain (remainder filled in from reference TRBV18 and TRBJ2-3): NAGVMQNPRHLVRRRGQEARLRCSPMKGHSHVYWYRQLPEEGLKFMVYLQKENIIDESGMPKERFSAEFPKEGPSILRIQQVVRGDSAAYFCASSEAGGFADTQYFGPGTRLTVL.

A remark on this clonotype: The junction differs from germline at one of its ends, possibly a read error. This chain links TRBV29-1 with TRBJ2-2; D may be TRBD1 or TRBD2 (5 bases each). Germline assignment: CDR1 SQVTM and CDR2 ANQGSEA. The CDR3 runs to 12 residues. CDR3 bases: TGCAGCGTTGAAGTCCAGGCTGGGGGGCTGTTTTTT. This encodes CSVEVQAGGLFF.